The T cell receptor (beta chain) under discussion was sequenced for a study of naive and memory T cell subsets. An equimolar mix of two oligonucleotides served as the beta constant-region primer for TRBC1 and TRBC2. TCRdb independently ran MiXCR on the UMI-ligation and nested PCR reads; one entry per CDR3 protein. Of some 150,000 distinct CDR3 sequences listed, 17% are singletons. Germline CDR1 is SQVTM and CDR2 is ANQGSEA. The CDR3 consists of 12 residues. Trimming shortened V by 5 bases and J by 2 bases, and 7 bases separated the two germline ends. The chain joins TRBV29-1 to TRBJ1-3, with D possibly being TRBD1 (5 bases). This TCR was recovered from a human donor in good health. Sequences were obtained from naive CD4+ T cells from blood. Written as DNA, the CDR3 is TGCAGCGTTATAGGGGCTGGAAACACCATATATTTT. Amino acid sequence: CSVIGAGNTIYF.